The clone carrying this T cell receptor beta chain turned up a few times. TCRdb's table, derived via immunoSEQ multiplex PCR, lists solely in-frame clones and lacks some. Here the sample spans 170,000 or so clones, around 87% being singletons. The data belong to a study of blood T cell repertoires in COVID-19. In the study overall: The United States, Italy and Spain were the sources of the acute and convalescent COVID-19 samples.

V dropped 4 bases and J dropped 8 bases, with 26 bases sitting between them. There are 17 residues in the CDR3. Germline lookup yields CDR1 LNHNV and CDR2 YYDKDF (reference sequence). Sequencing was carried out using PBMCs or T cells enriched from blood (not recorded which). This sequence originates from a woman in her forties or fifties who had recovered from COVID-19. The rearrangement joins TRBV15 to TRBJ1-2; D ambiguous. In DNA, the CDR3 is TGTGCCACCAGCACCCGAGGGCGCGACGCTATTTGGGAAGGCTACACCTTC. This translates into CATSTRGRDAIWEGYTF.